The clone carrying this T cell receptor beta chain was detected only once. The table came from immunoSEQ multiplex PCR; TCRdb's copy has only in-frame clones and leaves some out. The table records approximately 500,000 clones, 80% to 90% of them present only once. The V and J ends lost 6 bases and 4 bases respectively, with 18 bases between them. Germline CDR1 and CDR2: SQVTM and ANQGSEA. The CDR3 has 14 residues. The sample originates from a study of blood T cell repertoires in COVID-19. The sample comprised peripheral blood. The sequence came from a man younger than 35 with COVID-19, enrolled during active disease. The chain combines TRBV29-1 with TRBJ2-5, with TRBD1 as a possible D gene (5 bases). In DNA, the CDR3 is TGCAGCGTCGCAGGTGCCGTTAGGGGAGAGACCCAGTACTTC. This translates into CSVAGAVRGETQYF.